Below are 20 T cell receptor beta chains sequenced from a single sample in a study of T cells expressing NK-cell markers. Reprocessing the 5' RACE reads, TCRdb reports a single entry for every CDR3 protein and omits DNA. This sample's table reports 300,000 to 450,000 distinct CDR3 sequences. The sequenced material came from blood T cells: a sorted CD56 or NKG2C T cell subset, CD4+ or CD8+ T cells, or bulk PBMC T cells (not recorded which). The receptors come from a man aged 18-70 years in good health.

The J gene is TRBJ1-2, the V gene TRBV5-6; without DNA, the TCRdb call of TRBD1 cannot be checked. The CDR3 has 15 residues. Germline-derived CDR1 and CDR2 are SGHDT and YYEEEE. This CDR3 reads CASSLVAGTNYGYTF. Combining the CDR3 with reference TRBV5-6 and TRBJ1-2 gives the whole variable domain DAGVTQSPTHLIKTRGQQVTLRCSPKSGHDTVSWYQQALGQGPQFIFQYYEEEERQRGNFPDRFSGHQFPNYSSELNVNALLLGDSALYLCASSLVAGTNYGYTFGSGTRLTVV.

The chain's CDR3 is CASSELTGRNSPLHF. The chain recombines TRBV2 with TRBJ1-6; TCRdb gives TRBD1 as the D gene, but with no DNA this cannot be confirmed. The CDR3 spans 15 residues. The V gene's germline CDR1 is SNHLY and CDR2 FYNNEI.

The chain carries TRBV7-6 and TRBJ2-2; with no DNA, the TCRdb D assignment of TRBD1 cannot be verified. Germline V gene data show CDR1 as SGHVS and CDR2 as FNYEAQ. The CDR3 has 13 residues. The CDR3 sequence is CASRPQSTGELFF.

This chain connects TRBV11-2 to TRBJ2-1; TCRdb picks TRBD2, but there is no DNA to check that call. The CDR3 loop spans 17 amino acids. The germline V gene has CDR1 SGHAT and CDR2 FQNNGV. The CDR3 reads CASSLDARSSGDNEQFF.

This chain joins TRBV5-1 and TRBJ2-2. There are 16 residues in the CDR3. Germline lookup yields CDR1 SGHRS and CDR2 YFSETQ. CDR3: CASSLEADPRTGELFF.

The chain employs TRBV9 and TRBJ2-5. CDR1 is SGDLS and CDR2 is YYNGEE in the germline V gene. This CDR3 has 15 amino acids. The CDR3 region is CASSLASGVQETQYF.

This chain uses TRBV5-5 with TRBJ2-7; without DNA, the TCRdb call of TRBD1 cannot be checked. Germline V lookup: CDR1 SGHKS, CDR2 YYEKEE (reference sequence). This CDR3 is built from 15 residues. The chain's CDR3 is CASSIPGRISYEQYF.

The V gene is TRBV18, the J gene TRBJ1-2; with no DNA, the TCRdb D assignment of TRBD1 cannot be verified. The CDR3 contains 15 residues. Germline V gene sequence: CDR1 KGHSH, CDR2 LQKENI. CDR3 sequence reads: CASSPGQGGEYGYTF. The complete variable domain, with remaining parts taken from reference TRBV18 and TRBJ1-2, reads NAGVMQNPRHLVRRRGQEARLRCSPMKGHSHVYWYRQLPEEGLKFMVYLQKENIIDESGMPKERFSAEFPKEGPSILRIQQVVRGDSAAYFCASSPGQGGEYGYTFGSGTRLTVV.

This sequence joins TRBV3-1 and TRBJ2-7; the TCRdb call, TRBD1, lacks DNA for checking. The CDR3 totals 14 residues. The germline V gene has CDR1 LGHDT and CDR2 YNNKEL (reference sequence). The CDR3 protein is CASSQSGTGNEQYF.

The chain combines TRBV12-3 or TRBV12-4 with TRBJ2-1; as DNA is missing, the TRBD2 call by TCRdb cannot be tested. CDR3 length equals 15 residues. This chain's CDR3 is CASSLVGGARNEQFF.

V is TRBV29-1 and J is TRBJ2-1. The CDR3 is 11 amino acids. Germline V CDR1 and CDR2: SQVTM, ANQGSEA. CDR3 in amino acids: CSALFTSEQFF.

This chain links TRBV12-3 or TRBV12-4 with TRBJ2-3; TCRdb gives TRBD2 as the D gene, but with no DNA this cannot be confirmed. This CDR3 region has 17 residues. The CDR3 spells CASSLLAGGHRSDTQYF.

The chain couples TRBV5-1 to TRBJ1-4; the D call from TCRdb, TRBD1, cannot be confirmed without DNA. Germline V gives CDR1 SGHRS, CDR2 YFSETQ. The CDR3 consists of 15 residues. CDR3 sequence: CASSLVSDRSEKLFF. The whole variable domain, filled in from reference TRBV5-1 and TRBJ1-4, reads KAGVTQTPRYLIKTRGQQVTLSCSPISGHRSVSWYQQTPGQGLQFLFEYFSETQRNKGNFPGRFSGRQFSNSRSEMNVSTLELGDSALYLCASSLVSDRSEKLFFGSGTQLSVL.

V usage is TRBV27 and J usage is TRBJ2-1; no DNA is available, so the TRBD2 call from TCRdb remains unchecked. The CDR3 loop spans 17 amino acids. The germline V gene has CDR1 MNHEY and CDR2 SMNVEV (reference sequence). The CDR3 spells CASHTNWPSVLYNEQFF.

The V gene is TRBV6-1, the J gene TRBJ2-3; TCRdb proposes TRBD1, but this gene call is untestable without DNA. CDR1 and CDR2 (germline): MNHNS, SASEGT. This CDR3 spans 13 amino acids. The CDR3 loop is CASILTRGDTQYF.

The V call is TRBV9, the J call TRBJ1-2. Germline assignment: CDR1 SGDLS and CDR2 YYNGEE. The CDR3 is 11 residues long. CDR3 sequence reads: CASSVGMRHTF.

The CDR3 sequence is CASSVLGSGANVLTF. This rearrangement joins TRBV6-1 to TRBJ2-6. There are 15 residues in the CDR3. The germline gives CDR1 MNHNS, CDR2 SASEGT.

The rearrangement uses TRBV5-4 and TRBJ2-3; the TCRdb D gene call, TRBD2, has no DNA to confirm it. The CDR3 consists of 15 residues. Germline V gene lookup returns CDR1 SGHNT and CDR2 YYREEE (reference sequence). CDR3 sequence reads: CASSLDVRRADTQYF. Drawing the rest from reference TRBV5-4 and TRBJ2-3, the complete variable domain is ETGVTQSPTHLIKTRGQQVTLRCSSQSGHNTVSWYQQALGQGPQFIFQYYREEENGRGNFPPRFSGLQFPNYSSELNVNALELDDSALYLCASSLDVRRADTQYFGPGTRLTVL.

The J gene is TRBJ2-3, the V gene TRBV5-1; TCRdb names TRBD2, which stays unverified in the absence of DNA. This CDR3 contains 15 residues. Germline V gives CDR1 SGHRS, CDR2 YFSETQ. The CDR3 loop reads CASSLGLVIADTQYF.

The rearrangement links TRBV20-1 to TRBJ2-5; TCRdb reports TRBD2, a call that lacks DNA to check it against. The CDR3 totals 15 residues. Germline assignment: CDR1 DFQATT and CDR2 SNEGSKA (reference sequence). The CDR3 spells CSVGGSGRAMETQYF.